This T cell receptor beta chain appears in the sequencing data of a study of metastatic and nonmetastatic thyroid tumors. All patients reached thyroid surgery having received no treatment beforehand. With MiXCR, TCRdb reprocessed the PCR reads. The sample carries about 7,700 clones, just under 30% recorded once. Germline CDR1 is SGHAT and CDR2 is FQNNGV. The CDR3 totals 16 residues. Trimming cost V 7 bases and J 6 bases; bases outside gene matches: 15. The sequence came from a female donor with papillary thyroid cancer or a benign thyroid nodule (not recorded which). Some clones in this sample may be carry-over from other donors' samples. The chain carries TRBV11-2 and TRBJ2-1; 7 bases agree with TRBD2. The sequenced material came from tumor tissue. CDR3 sequence (DNA): TGTGCCAGCATCAACCCCGGGCTAGCGGTAATCAATGAGCAGTTCTTC. This translates into CASINPGLAVINEQFF.